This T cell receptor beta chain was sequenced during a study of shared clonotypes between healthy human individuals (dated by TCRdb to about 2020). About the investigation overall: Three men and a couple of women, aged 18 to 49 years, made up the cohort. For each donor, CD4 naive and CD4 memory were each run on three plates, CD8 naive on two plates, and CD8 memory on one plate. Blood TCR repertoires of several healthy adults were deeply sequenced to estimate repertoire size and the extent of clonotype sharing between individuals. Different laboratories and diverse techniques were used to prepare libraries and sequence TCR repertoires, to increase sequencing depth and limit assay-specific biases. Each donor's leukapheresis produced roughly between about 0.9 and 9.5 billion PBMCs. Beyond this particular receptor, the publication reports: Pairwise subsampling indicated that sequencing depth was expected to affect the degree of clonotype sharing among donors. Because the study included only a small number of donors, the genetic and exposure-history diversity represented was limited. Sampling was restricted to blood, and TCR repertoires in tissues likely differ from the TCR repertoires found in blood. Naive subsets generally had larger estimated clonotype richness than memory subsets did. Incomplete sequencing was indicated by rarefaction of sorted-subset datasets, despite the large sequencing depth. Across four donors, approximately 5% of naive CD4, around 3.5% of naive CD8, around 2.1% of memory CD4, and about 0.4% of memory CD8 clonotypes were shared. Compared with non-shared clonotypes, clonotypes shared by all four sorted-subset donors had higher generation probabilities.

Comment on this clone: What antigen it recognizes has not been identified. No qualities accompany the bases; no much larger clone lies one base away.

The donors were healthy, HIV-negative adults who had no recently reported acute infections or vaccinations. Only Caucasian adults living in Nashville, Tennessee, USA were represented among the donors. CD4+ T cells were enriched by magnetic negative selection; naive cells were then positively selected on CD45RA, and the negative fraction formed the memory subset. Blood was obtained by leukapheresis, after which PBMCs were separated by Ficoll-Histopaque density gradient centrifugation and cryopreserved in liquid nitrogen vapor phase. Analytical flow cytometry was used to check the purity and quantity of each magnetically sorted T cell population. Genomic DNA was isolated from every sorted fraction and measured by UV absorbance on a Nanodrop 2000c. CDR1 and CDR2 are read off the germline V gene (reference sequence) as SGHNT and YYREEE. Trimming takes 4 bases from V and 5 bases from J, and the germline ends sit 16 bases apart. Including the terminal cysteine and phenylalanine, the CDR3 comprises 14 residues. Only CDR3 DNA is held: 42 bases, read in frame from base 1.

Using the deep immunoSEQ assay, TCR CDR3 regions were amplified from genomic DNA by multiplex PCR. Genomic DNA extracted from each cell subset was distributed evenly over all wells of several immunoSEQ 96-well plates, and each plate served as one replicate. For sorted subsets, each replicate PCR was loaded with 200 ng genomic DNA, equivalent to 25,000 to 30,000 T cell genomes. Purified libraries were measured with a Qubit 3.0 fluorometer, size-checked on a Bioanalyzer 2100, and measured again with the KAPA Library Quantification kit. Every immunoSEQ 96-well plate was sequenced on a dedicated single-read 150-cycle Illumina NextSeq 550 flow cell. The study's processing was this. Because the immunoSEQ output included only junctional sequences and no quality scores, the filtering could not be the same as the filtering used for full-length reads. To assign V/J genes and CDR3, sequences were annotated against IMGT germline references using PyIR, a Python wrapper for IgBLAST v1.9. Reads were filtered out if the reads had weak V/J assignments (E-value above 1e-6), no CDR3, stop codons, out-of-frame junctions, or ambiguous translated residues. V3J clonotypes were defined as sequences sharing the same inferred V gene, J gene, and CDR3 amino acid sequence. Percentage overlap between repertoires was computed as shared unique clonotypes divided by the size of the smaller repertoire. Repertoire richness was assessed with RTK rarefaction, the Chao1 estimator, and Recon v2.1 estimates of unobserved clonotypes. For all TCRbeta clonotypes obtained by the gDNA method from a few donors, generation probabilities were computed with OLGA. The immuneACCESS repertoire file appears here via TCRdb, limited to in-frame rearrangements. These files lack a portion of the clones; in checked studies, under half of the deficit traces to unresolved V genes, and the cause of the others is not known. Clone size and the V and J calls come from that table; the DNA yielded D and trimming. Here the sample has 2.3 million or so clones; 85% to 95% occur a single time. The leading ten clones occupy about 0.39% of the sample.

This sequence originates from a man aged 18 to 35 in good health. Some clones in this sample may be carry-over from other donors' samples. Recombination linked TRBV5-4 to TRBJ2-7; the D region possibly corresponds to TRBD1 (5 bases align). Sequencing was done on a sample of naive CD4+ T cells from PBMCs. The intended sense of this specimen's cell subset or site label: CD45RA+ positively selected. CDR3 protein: CASSLGAGYNEQYF. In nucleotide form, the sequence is TGTGCCAGCAGCCTTGGTGCAGGGTACAACGAGCAGTACTTC.